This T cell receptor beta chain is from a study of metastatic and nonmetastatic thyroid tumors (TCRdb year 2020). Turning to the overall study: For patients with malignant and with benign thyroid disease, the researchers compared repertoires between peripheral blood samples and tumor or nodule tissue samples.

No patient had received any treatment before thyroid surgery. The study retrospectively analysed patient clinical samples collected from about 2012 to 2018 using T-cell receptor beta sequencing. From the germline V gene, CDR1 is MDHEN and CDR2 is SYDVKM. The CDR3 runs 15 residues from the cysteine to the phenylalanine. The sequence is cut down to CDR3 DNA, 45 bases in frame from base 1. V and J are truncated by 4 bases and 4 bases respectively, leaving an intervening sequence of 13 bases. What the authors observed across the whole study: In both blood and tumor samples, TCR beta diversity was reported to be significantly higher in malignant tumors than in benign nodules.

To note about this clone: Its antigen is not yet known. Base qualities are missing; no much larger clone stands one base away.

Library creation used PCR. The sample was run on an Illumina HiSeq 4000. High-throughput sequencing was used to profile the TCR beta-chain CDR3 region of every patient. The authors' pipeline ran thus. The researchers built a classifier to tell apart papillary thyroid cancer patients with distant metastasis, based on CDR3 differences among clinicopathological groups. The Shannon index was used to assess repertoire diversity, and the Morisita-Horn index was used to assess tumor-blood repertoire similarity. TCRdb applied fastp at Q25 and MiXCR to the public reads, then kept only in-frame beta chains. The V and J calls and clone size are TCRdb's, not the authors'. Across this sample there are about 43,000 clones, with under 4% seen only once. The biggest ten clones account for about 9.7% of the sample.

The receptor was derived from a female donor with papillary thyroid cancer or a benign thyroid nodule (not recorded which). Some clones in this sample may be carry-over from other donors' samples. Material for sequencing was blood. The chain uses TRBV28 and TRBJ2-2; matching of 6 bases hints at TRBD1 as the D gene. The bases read TGTGCCAGCAGTTCAATGACAGGAGTCACCGGGGAGCTGTTTTTT. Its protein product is CASSSMTGVTGELFF.